This T cell receptor beta chain appears in the sequencing data of a study of cytomegalovirus exposure and HLA in healthy donors. 60 Vbeta and 13 Jbeta primers were used in PCR. Using immunoSEQ multiplex PCR, the repertoire was profiled, and TCRdb retains in-frame clones only, with some absent. The sample holds 100,000 to 150,000 clones, 84% seen once. As regards this clone: What it binds is unknown.

Study results and caveats: No immune exposure information besides CMV serostatus was available.

The origin of this receptor is a woman younger than 30 in good health and CMV-seropositive. The sequencing sample was made of PBMCs.

The CDR3 reads CATSRGAGGETQYF. The CDR3 nucleotides read TGTGCCACCAGCAGAGGGGCAGGCGGGGAGACCCAGTACTTC. The chain links TRBV15 to TRBJ2-5, with D tentatively TRBD2 (5 bases). CDR1 LNHNV and CDR2 YYDKDF come from the germline V gene (reference sequence). Between the trimmed V and J ends, which lost 1 base and 5 bases, there was a span of 11 bases. This CDR3 region has 14 residues.